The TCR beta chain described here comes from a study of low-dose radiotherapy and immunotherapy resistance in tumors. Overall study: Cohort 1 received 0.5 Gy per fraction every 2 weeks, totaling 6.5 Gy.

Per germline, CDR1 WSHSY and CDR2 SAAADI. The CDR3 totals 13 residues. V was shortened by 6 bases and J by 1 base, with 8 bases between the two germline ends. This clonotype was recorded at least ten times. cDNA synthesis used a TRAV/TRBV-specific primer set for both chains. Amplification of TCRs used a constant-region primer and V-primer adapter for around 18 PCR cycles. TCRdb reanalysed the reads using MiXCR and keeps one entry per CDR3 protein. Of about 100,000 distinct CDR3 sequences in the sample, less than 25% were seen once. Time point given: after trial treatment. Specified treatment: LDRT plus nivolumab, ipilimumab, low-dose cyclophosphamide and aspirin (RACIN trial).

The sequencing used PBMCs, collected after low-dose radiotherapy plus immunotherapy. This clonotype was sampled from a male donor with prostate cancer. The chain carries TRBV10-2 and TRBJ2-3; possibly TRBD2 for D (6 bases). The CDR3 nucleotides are TGCGCCAGCAGACCGGGGGGCACAGATACGCAGTATTTT. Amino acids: CASRPGGTDTQYF.